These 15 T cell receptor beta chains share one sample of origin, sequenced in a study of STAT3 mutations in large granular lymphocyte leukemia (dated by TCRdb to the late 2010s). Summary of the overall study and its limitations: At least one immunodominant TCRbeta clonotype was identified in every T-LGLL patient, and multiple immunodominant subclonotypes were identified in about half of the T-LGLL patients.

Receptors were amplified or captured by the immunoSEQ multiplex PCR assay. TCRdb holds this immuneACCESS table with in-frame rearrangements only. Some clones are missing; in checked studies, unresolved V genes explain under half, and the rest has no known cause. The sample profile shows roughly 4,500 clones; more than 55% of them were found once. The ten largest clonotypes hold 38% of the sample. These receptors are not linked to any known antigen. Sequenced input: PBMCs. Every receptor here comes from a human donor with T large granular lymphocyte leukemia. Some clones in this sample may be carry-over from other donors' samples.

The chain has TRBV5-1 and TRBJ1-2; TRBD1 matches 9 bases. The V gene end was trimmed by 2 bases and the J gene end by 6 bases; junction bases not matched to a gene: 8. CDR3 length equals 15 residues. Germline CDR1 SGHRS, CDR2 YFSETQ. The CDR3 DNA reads TGCGCCAGCAGCTTCCTGACAGGGGGATTGAATGGCTACACCTTC. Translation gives CASSFLTGGLNGYTF.

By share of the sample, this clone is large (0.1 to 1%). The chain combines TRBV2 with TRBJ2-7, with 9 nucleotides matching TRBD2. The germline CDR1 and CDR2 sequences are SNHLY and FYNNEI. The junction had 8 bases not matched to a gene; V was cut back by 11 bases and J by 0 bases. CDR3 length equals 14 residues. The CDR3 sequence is CADTLAGSSYEQYF. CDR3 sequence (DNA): TGTGCCGACACGCTAGCGGGGAGCTCCTACGAGCAGTACTTC.

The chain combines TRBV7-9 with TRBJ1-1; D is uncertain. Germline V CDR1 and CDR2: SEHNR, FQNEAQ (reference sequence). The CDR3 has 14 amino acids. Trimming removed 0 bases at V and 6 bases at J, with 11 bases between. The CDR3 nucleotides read TGTGCCAGCAGCTTAGCCCCCGGGAGCTCTGAAGCTTTCTTT. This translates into CASSLAPGSSEAFF.

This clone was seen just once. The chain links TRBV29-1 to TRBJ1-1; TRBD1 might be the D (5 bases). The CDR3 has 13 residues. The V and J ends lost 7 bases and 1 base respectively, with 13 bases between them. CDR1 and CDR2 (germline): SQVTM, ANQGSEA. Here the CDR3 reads CSARDGQNTEAFF. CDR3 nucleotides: TGCAGCGCCAGGGACGGCCAGAACACTGAAGCTTTCTTT.

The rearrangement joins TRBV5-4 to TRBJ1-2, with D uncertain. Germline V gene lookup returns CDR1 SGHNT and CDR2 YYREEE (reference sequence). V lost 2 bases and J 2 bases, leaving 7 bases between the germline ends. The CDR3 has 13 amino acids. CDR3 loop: CASSFLGNYGYTF. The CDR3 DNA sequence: TGTGCCAGCAGCTTCTTAGGGAACTATGGCTACACCTTC.

The CDR3 sequence is CASSPGTGDVHEQFF. DNA for the CDR3: TGTGCCAGCAGCCCGGGGACAGGGGACGTTCATGAGCAGTTCTTC. V is TRBV9 and J is TRBJ2-1; 10 nucleotides line up with TRBD1. Germline assignment: CDR1 SGDLS and CDR2 YYNGEE. This CDR3 spans 15 amino acids. With V trimmed by 4 bases and J by 8 bases, 9 bases remained unmatched.

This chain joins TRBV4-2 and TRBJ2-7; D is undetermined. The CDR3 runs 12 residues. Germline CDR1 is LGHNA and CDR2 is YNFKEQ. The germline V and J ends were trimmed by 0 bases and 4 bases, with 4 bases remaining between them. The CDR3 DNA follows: TGTGCCAGCAGCCAAGATTGGTACGAGCAGTACTTC. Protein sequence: CASSQDWYEQYF.

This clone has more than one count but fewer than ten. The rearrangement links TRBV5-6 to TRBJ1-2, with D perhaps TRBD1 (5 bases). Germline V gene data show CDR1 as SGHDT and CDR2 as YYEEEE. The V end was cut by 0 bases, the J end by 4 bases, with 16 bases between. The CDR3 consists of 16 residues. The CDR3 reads CASSLEGARSTYGYTF. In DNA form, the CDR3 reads TGTGCCAGCAGCTTGGAAGGGGCCAGGTCTACCTATGGCTACACCTTC. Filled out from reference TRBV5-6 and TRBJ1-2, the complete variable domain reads DAGVTQSPTHLIKTRGQQVTLRCSPKSGHDTVSWYQQALGQGPQFIFQYYEEEERQRGNFPDRFSGHQFPNYSSELNVNALLLGDSALYLCASSLEGARSTYGYTFGSGTRLTVV.

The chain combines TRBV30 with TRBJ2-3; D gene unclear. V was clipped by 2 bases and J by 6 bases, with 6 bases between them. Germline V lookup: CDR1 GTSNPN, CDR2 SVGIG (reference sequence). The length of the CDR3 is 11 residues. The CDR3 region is CAWSMGDTQYF. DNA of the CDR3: TGTGCCTGGAGTATGGGGGATACGCAGTATTTT.

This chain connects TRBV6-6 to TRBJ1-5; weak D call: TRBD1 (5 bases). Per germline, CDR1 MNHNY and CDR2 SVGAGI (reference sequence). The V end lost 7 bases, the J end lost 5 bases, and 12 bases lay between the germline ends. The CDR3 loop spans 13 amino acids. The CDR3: CASTFRGDQPQHF. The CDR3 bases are TGTGCCAGCACCTTCCGGGGGGATCAGCCCCAGCATTTT.

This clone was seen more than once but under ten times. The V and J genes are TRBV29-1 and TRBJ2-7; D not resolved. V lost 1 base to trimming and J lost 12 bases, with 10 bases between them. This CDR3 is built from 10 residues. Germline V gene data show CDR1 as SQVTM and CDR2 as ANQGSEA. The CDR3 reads CSVEGPPRYF. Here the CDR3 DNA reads TGCAGCGTTGAAGGGCCCCCGCGGTACTTC.

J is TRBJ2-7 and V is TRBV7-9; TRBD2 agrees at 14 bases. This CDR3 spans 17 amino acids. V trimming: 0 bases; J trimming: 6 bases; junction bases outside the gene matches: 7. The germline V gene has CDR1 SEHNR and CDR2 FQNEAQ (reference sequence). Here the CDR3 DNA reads TGTGCCAGCAGCTTAGCGACTAGCGGGAGGGCCGGAAGCGAGCAGTACTTC. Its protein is CASSLATSGRAGSEQYF.

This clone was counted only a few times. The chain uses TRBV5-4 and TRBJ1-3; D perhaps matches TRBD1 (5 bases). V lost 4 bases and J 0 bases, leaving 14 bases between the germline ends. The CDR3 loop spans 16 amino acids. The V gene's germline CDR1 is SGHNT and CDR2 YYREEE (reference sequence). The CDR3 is CASSLSTGISGNTIYF. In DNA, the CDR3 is TGTGCCAGCAGCCTGAGCACAGGTATCTCTGGAAACACCATATATTTT. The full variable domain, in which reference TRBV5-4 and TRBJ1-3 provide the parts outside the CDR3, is ETGVTQSPTHLIKTRGQQVTLRCSSQSGHNTVSWYQQALGQGPQFIFQYYREEENGRGNFPPRFSGLQFPNYSSELNVNALELDDSALYLCASSLSTGISGNTIYFGEGSWLTVV.

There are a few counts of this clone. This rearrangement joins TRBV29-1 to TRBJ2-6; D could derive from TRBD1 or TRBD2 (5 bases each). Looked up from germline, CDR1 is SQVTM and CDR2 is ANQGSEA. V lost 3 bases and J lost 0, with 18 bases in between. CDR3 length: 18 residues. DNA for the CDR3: TGCAGCGTTGATGAGGGACCGACTGGCCTCTCTGGGGCCAACGTCCTGACTTTC. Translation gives CSVDEGPTGLSGANVLTF. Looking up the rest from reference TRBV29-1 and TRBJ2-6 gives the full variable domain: SAVISQKPSRDICQRGTSLTIQCQVDSQVTMMFWYRQQPGQSLTLIATANQGSEATYESGFVIDKFPISRPNLTFSTLTVSNMSPEDSSIYLCSVDEGPTGLSGANVLTFGAGSRLTVL.

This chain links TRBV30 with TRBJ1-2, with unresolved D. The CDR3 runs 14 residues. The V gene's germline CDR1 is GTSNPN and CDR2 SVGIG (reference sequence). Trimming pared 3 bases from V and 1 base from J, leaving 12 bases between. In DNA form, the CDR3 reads TGTGCCTGGAGCGTAAATAGCCTTAACTATGGCTACACCTTC. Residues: CAWSVNSLNYGYTF.